This record looks at one TCR beta chain sequence and its context. Its matching antigen is unknown. TCRdb reprocessed the 5' RACE reads; each CDR3 protein has one entry and no DNA is given. Its table lists approximately 160,000 distinct CDR3 sequences. This specimen comes from a study of monozygotic twins with inflammatory bowel disease. Study results and limitations: People with IBD had fewer clonotypes in common with others than healthy twins did, especially with disease activity. Support for a single strong signal or clonotype associated with IBD was absent. Discordant twins showed the same repertoire similarity as concordant twins, possibly from limited power.

The V gene's germline CDR1 is DFQATT and CDR2 SNEGSKA (reference sequence). This CDR3 contains 13 residues. Sequenced sample: blood. The receptor was isolated from a human donor with ulcerative colitis or Crohn's disease, or a healthy co-twin of an affected twin (not recorded which). The chain is built from TRBV20-1 and TRBJ1-1. CDR3 amino acids: CSARKMQNTEAFF.